Sequencing of this T cell receptor (beta chain) was carried out in a study of T cell changes during pregnancy in multiple sclerosis. V was trimmed by 8 bases and J by 7 bases, leaving 12 bases between them. Germline-derived CDR1 and CDR2 are MRHNA and SNTAGT. This CDR3 is 11 amino acids long. Some clones are missing from TCRdb's copy, which holds only in-frame ones; the method was immunoSEQ multiplex PCR. The repertoire holds 100,000 or so clones, with 85% to 95% as singletons. The sequencing here drew on peripheral blood, taken after pregnancy. This TCR was sampled from a female donor with multiple sclerosis, enrolled in a pregnancy study. The chain couples TRBV6-4 to TRBJ2-7, with D possibly matching TRBD2 (5 bases). The CDR3 DNA reads TGTGCCAGCCCCTTTACTAGGGAGCAGTACTTC. It encodes CASPFTREQYF.